This passage covers 16 T cell receptor beta chains from one sample sequenced in a study of cytomegalovirus exposure and HLA in healthy donors. TCRdb's table, derived via immunoSEQ multiplex PCR, lists solely in-frame clones and lacks some. The sample yields 280,000 or so clones, roughly 88% seen once. The sample taken for sequencing was PBMCs. These receptor sequences come from a woman aged 18-30 years in good health and CMV-seronegative.

The genes are TRBV5-1 and TRBJ1-3, with 7 nucleotides matching TRBD1. After removal of 0 bases from V and 0 bases from J, the junction contained 0 bases not matched to a gene. This CDR3 has 15 amino acids. Germline values: CDR1 SGHRS, CDR2 YFSETQ. In DNA form, the CDR3 reads TGCGCCAGCAGCTTGGACAGGGGCTCTGGAAACACCATATATTTT. It translates to CASSLDRGSGNTIYF.

This clone was seen just once. The chain combines TRBV15 with TRBJ2-1; 7 nucleotides line up with TRBD2. The CDR3 contains 18 residues. Germline CDR1 LNHNV, CDR2 YYDKDF (reference sequence). With 1 base clipped from V and 0 bases from J, the junction kept 9 bases outside the gene matches. The CDR3 spells CATSRVTTSASSYNEQFF. In DNA form, the CDR3 reads TGTGCCACCAGCAGAGTTACTACTAGCGCAAGCTCCTACAATGAGCAGTTCTTC.

The chain joins TRBV5-1 to TRBJ2-7; 12 nucleotides agree with TRBD2. CDR3 length: 17 residues. Germline V gene sequence: CDR1 SGHRS, CDR2 YFSETQ. The junction had 15 bases not matched to a gene; V was cut back by 6 bases and J by 5 bases. The DNA of the CDR3 is TGCGCCAGCACCTGGGGGCTAACTAGCGGGAGGAATCACGAGCAGTACTTC. It translates to CASTWGLTSGRNHEQYF.

This clone was seen only a few times. Other DNA sequences in the same sample also yield this CDR3. The chain carries TRBV28 and TRBJ1-6; the D is unclear. V lost 6 bases and J 0 bases, leaving 3 bases between the germline ends. Germline values: CDR1 MDHEN, CDR2 SYDVKM. The CDR3 has 13 residues. CDR3 in amino acids: CASSSSYNSPLHF. In nucleotides, the CDR3 is TGTGCCAGCAGCAGCTCCTATAATTCACCCCTCCACTTT.

The V and J genes are TRBV7-3 and TRBJ2-5; 12 bases map to TRBD2. The V gene's germline CDR1 is SGHTA and CDR2 FQGTGA. V lost 5 bases to trimming and J lost 5 bases; unmatched junction nucleotides: 6. This CDR3 is built from 15 residues. The DNA of the CDR3 is TGTGCCAGCAGCAGGACTAGCGGGGAGGGGGAGACCCAGTACTTC. Translation gives CASSRTSGEGETQYF.

The J gene is TRBJ2-1, the V gene TRBV28; 8 bases agree with TRBD1. Per the germline V gene, CDR1 is MDHEN and CDR2 is SYDVKM. The CDR3 runs to 15 residues. V shed 5 bases and J 9 bases; nucleotides not matched to a gene: 12. CDR3 residues: CASSQSGTGICEQFF. CDR3 DNA: TGTGCCAGCAGTCAGTCCGGGACAGGAATTTGTGAGCAGTTCTTC.

The V call is TRBV18, the J call TRBJ2-7; D is unclear. Germline V gene sequence: CDR1 KGHSH, CDR2 LQKENI. V lost 6 bases and J lost 6, with 15 bases in between. This CDR3 is built from 13 residues. CDR3 DNA sequence: TGTGCCAGCTCCCAGCCTCAGGTACGCGAGCAGTACTTC. This sequence encodes CASSQPQVREQYF.

In its sample, this clone was seen once. The chain combines TRBV29-1 with TRBJ2-7, with TRBD2 identical over 10 bases. Per the germline V gene, CDR1 is SQVTM and CDR2 is ANQGSEA. This CDR3 comprises 14 residues. The V gene end was trimmed by 6 bases and the J gene end by 1 base; junction bases not matched to a gene: 6. This CDR3 is CSVTGLAQSYEQYF. Written as DNA, the CDR3 is TGCAGCGTAACGGGACTAGCGCAGTCCTACGAGCAGTACTTC.

The table lists this clone with a count of one. Here the CDR3 reads CASSLLTGVHEQFF. CDR3 nucleotide sequence: TGTGCCAGCAGCCTACTAACGGGAGTACATGAGCAGTTCTTC. V gene TRBV11-2 combines with J gene TRBJ2-1; weak D call: TRBD2 (6 bases). CDR3 length: 14 amino acids. V was clipped by 5 bases and J by 8 bases, with 16 bases between them. From germline, CDR1 is SGHAT and CDR2 FQNNGV. Looking up the rest from reference TRBV11-2 and TRBJ2-1 gives the full variable domain: EAGVAQSPRYKIIEKRQSVAFWCNPISGHATLYWYQQILGQGPKLLIQFQNNGVVDDSQLPKDRFSAERLKGVDSTLKIQPAKLEDSAVYLCASSLLTGVHEQFFGPGTRLTVL.

This clone was recorded a few times. The chain uses TRBV5-4 and TRBJ1-2; 7 nucleotides line up with TRBD1. Germline CDR1 SGHNT, CDR2 YYREEE (reference sequence). The CDR3 extends over 13 amino acids. V lost 4 bases to trimming and J lost 7 bases; unmatched junction nucleotides: 7. For the CDR3, the DNA is TGTGCCAGCAGCCCCCGAACAGGGGTTGGCTACACCTTC. Protein: CASSPRTGVGYTF.

V gene TRBV28 combines with J gene TRBJ2-2; 7 bases agree with TRBD2. Looked up from germline, CDR1 is MDHEN and CDR2 is SYDVKM. V shed 2 bases and J 4 bases; nucleotides not matched to a gene: 10. There are 17 residues in the CDR3. The CDR3, as DNA: TGTGCCAGCAGTTTAATGGGGGGGATTGATGGCACCGGGGAGCTGTTTTTT. Its translation: CASSLMGGIDGTGELFF.

The gene calls are TRBV27 and TRBJ2-1; 7 nucleotides match TRBD2. This CDR3 spans 17 amino acids. Trimming took 3 bases from V and 4 from J; bases not matched to a gene: 12. Germline V CDR1 and CDR2: MNHEY, SMNVEV (reference sequence). The CDR3 protein is CASSFEAGLAEYNEQFF. The CDR3, as DNA: TGTGCCAGCAGTTTCGAGGCGGGGCTAGCGGAATACAATGAGCAGTTCTTC.

V and J are TRBV5-1 and TRBJ1-1, with TRBD1 matching 7 bases. J was trimmed by 7 bases and V by 4 bases; bases with no gene match: 13. The germline gives CDR1 SGHRS, CDR2 YFSETQ. The CDR3 totals 15 residues. The CDR3 reads CASSPTGTVNIEAFF. CDR3 DNA sequence: TGCGCCAGCAGCCCGACCGGGACAGTTAATATTGAAGCTTTCTTT. The full variable domain, with the rest looked up from reference TRBV5-1 and TRBJ1-1, is KAGVTQTPRYLIKTRGQQVTLSCSPISGHRSVSWYQQTPGQGLQFLFEYFSETQRNKGNFPGRFSGRQFSNSRSEMNVSTLELGDSALYLCASSPTGTVNIEAFFGQGTRLTVV.

In its sample, this clone was seen many times. The CDR3, as DNA: TGTGCCAGCAGCTTTGCCACTAGATTCCCAGCGAGATTGACTTACGAGCAGTACTTC. It specifies CASSFATRFPARLTYEQYF. The chain employs TRBV12-1 and TRBJ2-7; the listed D gene, TRBD2, was not tested against the DNA. TRBV12-1 is an annotated pseudogene. The CDR3 covers 19 residues.

The V and J genes are TRBV2 and TRBJ2-3; the D is unclear. Per the germline V gene, CDR1 is SNHLY and CDR2 is FYNNEI. The V gene lost 5 bases and the J gene lost 1 base, with 10 bases spanning the gap. This CDR3 has 14 residues. CDR3 amino acids: CASSISPGTDTQYF. CDR3 bases: TGTGCCAGCAGTATATCTCCGGGCACAGATACGCAGTATTTT.

V and J are TRBV4-1 and TRBJ2-7, with D unclear. The CDR3 has 13 residues. V shed 3 bases and J shed 3 bases, with 9 bases lying between them. Per germline, CDR1 MGHRA and CDR2 YSYEKL. The CDR3, as DNA: TGCGCCAGCAGCCATTCAGTGGTCTACGAGCAGTACTTC. Translated, it gives CASSHSVVYEQYF.